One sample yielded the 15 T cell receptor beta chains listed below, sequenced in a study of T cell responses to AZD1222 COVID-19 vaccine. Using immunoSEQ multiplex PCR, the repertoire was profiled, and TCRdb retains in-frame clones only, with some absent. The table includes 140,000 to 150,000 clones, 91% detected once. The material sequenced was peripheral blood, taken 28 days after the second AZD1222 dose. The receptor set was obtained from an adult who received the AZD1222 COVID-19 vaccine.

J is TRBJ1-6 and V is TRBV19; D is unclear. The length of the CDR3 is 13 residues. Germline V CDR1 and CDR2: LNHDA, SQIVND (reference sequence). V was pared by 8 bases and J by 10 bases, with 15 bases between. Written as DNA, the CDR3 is TGTGCCAGTTCGGCGAAGGGAAGATCACCCCTCCACTTT. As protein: CASSAKGRSPLHF. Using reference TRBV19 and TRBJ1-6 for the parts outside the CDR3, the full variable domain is DGGITQSPKYLFRKEGQNVTLSCEQNLNHDAMYWYRQDPGQGLRLIYYSQIVNDFQKGDIAEGYSVSREKKESFPLTVTSAQKNPTAFYLCASSAKGRSPLHFGNGTRLTVT.

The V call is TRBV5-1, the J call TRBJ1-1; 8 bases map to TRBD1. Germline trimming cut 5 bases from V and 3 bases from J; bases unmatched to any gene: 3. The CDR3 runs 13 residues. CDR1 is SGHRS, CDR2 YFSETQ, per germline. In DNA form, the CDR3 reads TGCGCCAGCAGGTTGACAGGGGACACTGAAGCTTTCTTT. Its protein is CASRLTGDTEAFF.

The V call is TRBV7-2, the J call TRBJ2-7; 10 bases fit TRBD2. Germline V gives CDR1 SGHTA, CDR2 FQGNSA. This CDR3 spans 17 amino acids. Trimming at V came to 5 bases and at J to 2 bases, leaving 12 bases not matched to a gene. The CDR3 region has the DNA TGTGCCAGCAGCCAGGGGGCACTAGCGGGAAGGACCTACGAGCAGTACTTC. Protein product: CASSQGALAGRTYEQYF.

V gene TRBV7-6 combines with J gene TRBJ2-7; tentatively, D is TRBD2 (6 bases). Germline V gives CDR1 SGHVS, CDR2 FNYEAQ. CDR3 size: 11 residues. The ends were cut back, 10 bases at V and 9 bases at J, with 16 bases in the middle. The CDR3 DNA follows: TGTGCCAACCCCGACCGGGGAGGGCAGTACTTC. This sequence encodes CANPDRGGQYF. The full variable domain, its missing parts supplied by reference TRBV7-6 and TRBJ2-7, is GAGVSQSPRYKVTKRGQDVALRCDPISGHVSLYWYRQALGQGPEFLTYFNYEAQQDKSGLPNDRFSAERPEGSISTLTIQRTEQRDSAMYRCANPDRGGQYFGPGTRLTVT.

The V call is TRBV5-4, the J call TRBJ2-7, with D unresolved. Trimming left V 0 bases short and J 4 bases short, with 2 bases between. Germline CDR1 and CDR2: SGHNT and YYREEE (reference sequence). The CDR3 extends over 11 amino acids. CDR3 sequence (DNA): TGTGCCAGCAGCTTGGGTTACGAGCAGTACTTC. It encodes CASSLGYEQYF.

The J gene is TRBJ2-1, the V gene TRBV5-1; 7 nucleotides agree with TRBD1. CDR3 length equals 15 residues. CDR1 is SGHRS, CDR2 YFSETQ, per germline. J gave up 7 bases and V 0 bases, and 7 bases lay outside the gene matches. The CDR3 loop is CASSLASGGRNEQFF. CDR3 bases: TGCGCCAGCAGCTTGGCCTCAGGGGGTAGAAATGAGCAGTTCTTC.

The CDR3 coding sequence is TGTGCCATCAGTGAATCAGGGGCGCAGGGTGAAAAACTGTTTTTT. Its translation: CAISESGAQGEKLFF. This chain links TRBV10-3 with TRBJ1-4; D is perhaps TRBD1 (6 bases). The CDR3 extends over 15 amino acids. Trimming cost V 3 bases and J 7 bases, with 15 bases left between them. The V gene's germline CDR1 is ENHRY and CDR2 SYGVKD.

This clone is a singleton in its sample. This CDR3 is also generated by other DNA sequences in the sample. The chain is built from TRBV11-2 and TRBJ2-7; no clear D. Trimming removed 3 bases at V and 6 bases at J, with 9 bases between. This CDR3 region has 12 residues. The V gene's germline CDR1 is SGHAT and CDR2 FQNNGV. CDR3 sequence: CASSLISSEQYF. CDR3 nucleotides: TGTGCCAGCAGCTTGATCAGTTCCGAGCAGTACTTC. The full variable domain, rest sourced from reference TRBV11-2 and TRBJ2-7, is EAGVAQSPRYKIIEKRQSVAFWCNPISGHATLYWYQQILGQGPKLLIQFQNNGVVDDSQLPKDRFSAERLKGVDSTLKIQPAKLEDSAVYLCASSLISSEQYFGPGTRLTVT.

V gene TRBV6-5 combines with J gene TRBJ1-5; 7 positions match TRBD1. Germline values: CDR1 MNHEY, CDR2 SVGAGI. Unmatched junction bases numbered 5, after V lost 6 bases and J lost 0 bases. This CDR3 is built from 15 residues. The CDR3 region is CASRWDRNSNQPQHF. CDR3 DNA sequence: TGTGCCAGCAGATGGGACAGAAATAGCAATCAGCCCCAGCATTTT.

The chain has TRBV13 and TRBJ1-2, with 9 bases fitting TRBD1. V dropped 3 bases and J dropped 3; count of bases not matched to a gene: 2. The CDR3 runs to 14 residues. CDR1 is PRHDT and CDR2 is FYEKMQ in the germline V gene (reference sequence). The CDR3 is CASSFDRGDYGYTF. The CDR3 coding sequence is TGTGCCAGCAGCTTCGACAGGGGGGACTATGGCTACACCTTC.

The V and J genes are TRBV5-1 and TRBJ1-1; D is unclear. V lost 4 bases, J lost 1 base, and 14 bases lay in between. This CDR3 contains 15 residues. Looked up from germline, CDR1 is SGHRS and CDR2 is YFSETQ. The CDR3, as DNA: TGCGCCAGCAGCCTGGTGGCCGGACCGAACACTGAAGCTTTCTTT. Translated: CASSLVAGPNTEAFF.

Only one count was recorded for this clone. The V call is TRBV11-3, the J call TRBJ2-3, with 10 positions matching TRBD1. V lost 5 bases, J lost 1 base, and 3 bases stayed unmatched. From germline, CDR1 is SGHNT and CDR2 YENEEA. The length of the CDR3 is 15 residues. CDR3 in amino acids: CASSPGTGGTDTQYF. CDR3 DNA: TGTGCCAGCAGCCCCGGGACAGGGGGCACAGATACGCAGTATTTT.

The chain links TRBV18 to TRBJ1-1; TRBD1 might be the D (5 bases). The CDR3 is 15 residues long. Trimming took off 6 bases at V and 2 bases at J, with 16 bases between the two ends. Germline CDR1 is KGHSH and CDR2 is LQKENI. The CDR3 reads CASSPGPLDNTEAFF. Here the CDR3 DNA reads TGTGCCAGCTCCCCGGGACCCTTAGACAACACTGAAGCTTTCTTT.

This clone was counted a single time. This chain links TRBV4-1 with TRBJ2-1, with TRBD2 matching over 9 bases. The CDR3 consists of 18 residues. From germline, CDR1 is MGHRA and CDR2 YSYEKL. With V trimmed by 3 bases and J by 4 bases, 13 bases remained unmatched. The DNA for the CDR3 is TGCGCCAGCAGCCAGACACCTGGGGAGCTAGCGGGATACAATGAGCAGTTCTTC. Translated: CASSQTPGELAGYNEQFF.

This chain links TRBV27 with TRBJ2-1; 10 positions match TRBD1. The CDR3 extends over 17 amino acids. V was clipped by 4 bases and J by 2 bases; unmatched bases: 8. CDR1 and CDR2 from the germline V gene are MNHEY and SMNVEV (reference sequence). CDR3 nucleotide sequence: TGTGCCAGCAGTTCACACACCGGGACAGGGGCCTACAATGAGCAGTTCTTC. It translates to CASSSHTGTGAYNEQFF.